This TCR beta chain was observed in a study of blood T cell dynamics during melanoma immunotherapy. Findings and limits, study-wide: The most clonal sorted CD8+ subset, immune-effector cells, was closest to cell-free DNA CDR3 sequences.

Indicated time point: week 3, after first cycle of checkpoint inhibitor. Prior systemic cancer therapy, immunosuppressant use and other active malignancies excluded patients. V was pared by 3 bases and J by 0 bases, with 6 bases between. CDR1 is MNHEY and CDR2 is SMNVEV in the germline V gene (reference sequence). This CDR3 region has 13 residues. Each sorted CD8+ T cell subset had its entire DNA loaded. The method was immunoSEQ multiplex PCR; TCRdb's version includes in-frame clones alone and lacks a portion of them. The sample comprises 15,000 or so clones, 94% of which are singletons, and 0.2% to 0.25% rests with the top ten. A note on this clone: What it recognizes is unknown.

The receptor comes from a human donor with melanoma. The J gene is TRBJ2-7, the V gene TRBV27; perhaps TRBD1 as D (5 bases). This specimen consisted of effector memory CD8+ T cells from blood, obtained from a patient treated with checkpoint blockade. Written as DNA, the CDR3 is TGTGCCAGCAGTTTCCAGGGCTCCTACGAGCAGTACTTC. Residues: CASSFQGSYEQYF.